Following are 23 T cell receptor beta chains from one sample sequenced in a study of T cell responses to AZD1222 COVID-19 vaccine. The table came from immunoSEQ multiplex PCR; TCRdb's copy has only in-frame clones and leaves some out. Seen here are more than 95,000 clones, almost 90% observed once, and the top ten hold 8% to 10%. The sample here was peripheral blood, taken on day 0 of AZD1222 vaccination. The receptors were gathered from an adult in good health.

V is TRBV6-5 and J is TRBJ2-3; no definite D call. Germline V CDR1 and CDR2: MNHEY, SVGAGI. V was cut by 9 bases and J by 0 bases, with 13 bases left in between. The CDR3 is made up of 14 amino acids. CDR3 region: CASSHDSSTDTQYF. The CDR3 DNA follows: TGTGCCAGTAGTCATGACTCTAGCACAGATACGCAGTATTTT.

The genes are TRBV7-3 and TRBJ2-2; D gene ambiguous. The germline V and J ends were trimmed by 0 bases and 3 bases, with 8 bases remaining between them. The germline V gene encodes CDR1 SGHTA and CDR2 FQGTGA. The CDR3 runs to 15 residues. The CDR3 nucleotides are TGTGCCAGCAGCTTAACAGGCTTGGACACCGGGGAGCTGTTTTTT. Encoded protein: CASSLTGLDTGELFF.

The gene calls are TRBV27 and TRBJ2-5, with 12 bases identical to TRBD2. The J segment lost 7 bases and the V segment lost 4 bases, leaving 7 bases of the junction unmatched. CDR1 and CDR2 (germline): MNHEY, SMNVEV (reference sequence). The CDR3 is made up of 15 amino acids. CDR3 sequence: CASSWRLAGEGTQYF. In nucleotides, the CDR3 is TGTGCCAGCAGTTGGAGACTAGCGGGAGAGGGGACCCAGTACTTC.

This clone was seen just once. The chain carries TRBV4-3 and TRBJ2-3; TRBD2 aligns across 7 bases. After removal of 1 base from V and 8 bases from J, the junction contained 6 bases not matched to a gene. This CDR3 is built from 14 residues. CDR1 is LGHNA, CDR2 YSLEER, per germline. CDR3 protein: CASSQGRGVGTQYF. In nucleotides, the CDR3 is TGCGCCAGCAGCCAAGGCCGGGGGGTCGGTACGCAGTATTTT.

J is TRBJ1-5 and V is TRBV7-9; 7 positions agree with TRBD1. The germline gives CDR1 SEHNR, CDR2 FQNEAQ (reference sequence). CDR3 length: 15 residues. The junction had 4 bases not matched to a gene; V was cut back by 5 bases and J by 0 bases. The CDR3, as DNA: TGTGCCAGCAGCGGGGGACAGTATAGCAATCAGCCCCAGCATTTT. As protein: CASSGGQYSNQPQHF.

This chain links TRBV5-8 with TRBJ2-2; 8 bases map to TRBD2. Germline CDR1 and CDR2: SGHTS and YDEGEE. The CDR3 extends over 14 amino acids. Trimming cost V 1 base and J 6 bases; bases outside gene matches: 2. DNA for the CDR3: TGTGCCAGCAGCTTGACGGGACTAGCCGGGGAGCTGTTTTTT. As protein: CASSLTGLAGELFF.

This chain joins TRBV4-3 and TRBJ1-2; D remains ambiguous. This CDR3 has 13 residues. CDR1 and CDR2 (germline): LGHNA, YSLEER. V was shortened by 4 bases and J by 6 bases, with 12 bases between the two germline ends. The CDR3 here is CASSLTQRDGYTF. DNA for the CDR3: TGCGCCAGCAGCCTTACCCAGAGGGATGGCTACACCTTC.

V gene TRBV7-8 combines with J gene TRBJ1-1; 7 bases are shared with TRBD1. V lost 4 bases and J lost 3; bases outside the gene matches: 5. The CDR3 length is 14 residues. Germline loops: CDR1 SGHVS, CDR2 FQNEAQ. The CDR3 protein is CASSSRGSDTEAFF. For the CDR3, the DNA is TGTGCCAGCAGCTCCAGGGGGTCAGACACTGAAGCTTTCTTT. The full variable domain, rest sourced from reference TRBV7-8 and TRBJ1-1, is GAGVSQSPRYKVAKRGQDVALRCDPISGHVSLFWYQQALGQGPEFLTYFQNEAQLDKSGLPSDRFFAERPEGSVSTLKIQRTQQEDSAVYLCASSSRGSDTEAFFGQGTRLTVV.

V usage is TRBV7-9 and J usage is TRBJ1-6; the match to TRBD1 covers 8 bases. CDR1 is SEHNR and CDR2 is FQNEAQ in the germline V gene (reference sequence). The CDR3 is made up of 15 amino acids. Losses at the gene ends were 5 bases for V and 9 bases for J; bases not matched to a gene: 9. The CDR3 DNA is TGTGCCAGCAGCGCGCCAGGGGGCTCGGGTTCACCCCTCCACTTT. Amino acids: CASSAPGGSGSPLHF.

The chain joins TRBV5-1 to TRBJ1-1; D call uncertain. V lost 4 bases to trimming and J lost 2 bases, with 15 bases between them. The CDR3 spans 15 residues. Germline V lookup: CDR1 SGHRS, CDR2 YFSETQ. For the CDR3, the DNA is TGCGCCAGCAGCCTATCCCGGTTGGGCAACACTGAAGCTTTCTTT. Residues: CASSLSRLGNTEAFF.

This chain uses TRBV6-6 with TRBJ2-1, with D maybe TRBD1 (6 bases). Trimming left V 5 bases short and J 10 bases short, with 24 bases between. The CDR3 consists of 16 residues. Looked up from germline, CDR1 is MNHNY and CDR2 is SVGAGI (reference sequence). The CDR3 loop reads CASSSLGQPMSLEQFF. The DNA of the CDR3 is TGTGCCAGCAGTAGCCTCGGACAGCCCATGTCATTAGAGCAGTTCTTC.

CDR3 in DNA: TGTGCCAGCAGCTTAAGTCAGTTCGGCGAAAAACTGTTTTTT. This sequence encodes CASSLSQFGEKLFF. The V and J genes are TRBV7-2 and TRBJ1-4; D is undetermined. Trimming removed 2 bases from V and 8 bases from J, with 12 bases in between. Germline lookup yields CDR1 SGHTA and CDR2 FQGNSA. The CDR3 has 14 residues. The variable domain in full, completed from reference TRBV7-2 and TRBJ1-4, reads GAGVSQSPSNKVTEKGKDVELRCDPISGHTALYWYRQSLGQGLEFLIYFQGNSAPDKSGLPSDRFSAERTGGSVSTLTIQRTQQEDSAVYLCASSLSQFGEKLFFGSGTQLSVL.

The chain couples TRBV6-5 to TRBJ2-2; D is possibly TRBD1 (6 bases). V was cut by 6 bases and J by 5 bases, with 10 bases left in between. The length of the CDR3 is 13 residues. CDR1 is MNHEY and CDR2 is SVGAGI in the germline V gene. CDR3 region: CASRLTGTGELFF. CDR3 in DNA: TGTGCCAGCAGGCTGACAGGTACCGGGGAGCTGTTTTTT.

This clone appeared a few times. The gene calls are TRBV19 and TRBJ1-6; tentatively, D is TRBD1 (5 bases). CDR1 and CDR2 from the germline V gene are LNHDA and SQIVND (reference sequence). This CDR3 has 17 amino acids. Between the trimmed V and J ends, which lost 8 bases and 3 bases, there was a span of 20 bases. DNA of the CDR3: TGTGCCAGTCCCAGGGTCTTGGGACTCTACTATAATTCACCCCTCCACTTT. Amino acid sequence: CASPRVLGLYYNSPLHF.

The CDR3 DNA reads as TGCGCCAGCAGCTTGTGGGACGGGACAAACGGCTACACCTTC. This encodes CASSLWDGTNGYTF. The chain joins TRBV5-1 to TRBJ1-2; D perhaps matches TRBD1 (6 bases). In germline, CDR1 is SGHRS, CDR2 YFSETQ. Trimming took off 1 base at V and 8 bases at J, with 15 bases between the two ends. The CDR3 is made up of 14 amino acids.

The chain employs TRBV18 and TRBJ1-1; D not certain. The length of the CDR3 is 15 residues. The V end was cut by 3 bases, the J end by 2 bases, with 13 bases between. The germline gives CDR1 KGHSH, CDR2 LQKENI. The CDR3 DNA is TGTGCCAGCTCACCGGTAGACCGCCCCAACACTGAAGCTTTCTTT. It translates to CASSPVDRPNTEAFF. Full variable domain (missing parts from reference TRBV18 and TRBJ1-1): NAGVMQNPRHLVRRRGQEARLRCSPMKGHSHVYWYRQLPEEGLKFMVYLQKENIIDESGMPKERFSAEFPKEGPSILRIQQVVRGDSAAYFCASSPVDRPNTEAFFGQGTRLTVV.

This clone has only a few counts. The rearrangement links TRBV27 to TRBJ2-7; 8 nucleotides line up with TRBD2. Per germline, CDR1 MNHEY and CDR2 SMNVEV (reference sequence). This CDR3 has 16 residues. Trimming cost V 6 bases and J 7 bases; bases outside gene matches: 17. The CDR3 nucleotides are TGTGCCAGCAGCACCGGGGGAGCGGGGGAACGGTCGGAGCAGTACTTC. Translated: CASSTGGAGERSEQYF.

V gene TRBV29-1 combines with J gene TRBJ1-4; the D is unclear. The CDR3 loop spans 11 amino acids. CDR1 is SQVTM, CDR2 ANQGSEA, per germline. Trimming removed 4 bases from V and 7 bases from J, with 7 bases in between. The CDR3 DNA sequence: TGCAGCGTTGGTGGAGGTGAAAAACTGTTTTTT. Protein sequence: CSVGGGEKLFF.

The table lists this clone with a few counts. This rearrangement joins TRBV5-6 to TRBJ1-2; possible D gene TRBD1, 5 bases. This CDR3 has 14 residues. The V end was cut by 1 base, the J end by 8 bases, with 15 bases between. Germline values: CDR1 SGHDT, CDR2 YYEEEE. The CDR3 here is CASSLTREGGGYTF. The CDR3 DNA sequence: TGTGCCAGCAGCTTGACCAGGGAGGGAGGCGGCTACACCTTC.

In DNA, the CDR3 is TGTGCCAGCAGTACGACAGGGAGCTCCTACAATGAGCAGTTCTTC. Its protein is CASSTTGSSYNEQFF. The chain couples TRBV6-5 to TRBJ2-1; 7 nucleotides align to TRBD1. Germline values: CDR1 MNHEY, CDR2 SVGAGI. The trim removed 5 bases at V and 0 bases at J, leaving 4 bases unmatched. The CDR3 sequence is 15 residues long.

This chain connects TRBV9 to TRBJ2-1, with 8 nucleotides matching TRBD2. V trimming: 0 bases; J trimming: 6 bases; junction bases outside the gene matches: 8. The germline V gene has CDR1 SGDLS and CDR2 YYNGEE. CDR3 size: 16 residues. The CDR3 DNA is TGTGCCAGCAGCGTAGGTCACGGTCTAGCGGGCAATGAGCAGTTCTTC. It encodes CASSVGHGLAGNEQFF.

This chain joins TRBV29-1 and TRBJ2-3; 8 bases fit TRBD2. The V gene's germline CDR1 is SQVTM and CDR2 ANQGSEA. After removal of 7 bases from V and 1 base from J, the junction contained 7 bases not matched to a gene. The CDR3 spans 14 residues. CDR3 sequence (DNA): TGCAGCGGGGGGGGACTAGGGCGCACAGATACGCAGTATTTT. It codes for CSGGGLGRTDTQYF.

The V call is TRBV27, the J call TRBJ1-1; D not certain. Trimming cost V 5 bases and J 5 bases, with 15 bases left between them. This CDR3 region has 14 residues. Germline values: CDR1 MNHEY, CDR2 SMNVEV (reference sequence). CDR3 loop: CASSGSGRRTEAFF. For the CDR3, the DNA is TGTGCCAGCAGTGGTTCAGGTCGTAGGACTGAAGCTTTCTTT.